This TCR beta chain stems from a study of blood T cell repertoires in COVID-19. The overall study: Researchers got acute and convalescent COVID-19 samples from the United States, Italy and Spain. PBMCs, B-cell-depleted T cells, or T cells provided the cDNA or gDNA that made up the material.

Germline V CDR1 and CDR2: MGHRA, YSYEKL. Trimming shortened V by 5 bases and J by 4 bases, and 17 bases separated the two germline ends. The CDR3 contains 15 residues. As originally analysed: Estimation of nucleated cell counts was performed using reference gene primer amplification. The repertoire was sequenced with immunoSEQ multiplex PCR; TCRdb's copy has only in-frame clones and lacks some. V and J calls and clone size are as listed in that table; D and trimming were resolved from the DNA. The sample carries around 270,000 clones, 84% recorded once. The clonotype comes from a woman in her thirties or forties who had recovered from COVID-19. This sequence joins TRBV4-1 and TRBJ2-5; the D is unclear. The specimen was peripheral blood. This CDR3 is CASSSRSGSRETQYF. The CDR3 DNA is TGCGCCAGCAGCTCCCGTTCAGGATCCAGAGAGACCCAGTACTTC.